This is a list of T cell receptor beta chains from one sample in a study of regulatory T cells in long-lasting Graves disease. Via MiXCR, TCRdb re-called the multiplex PCR reads, giving one row per CDR3 protein. Of more than 400,000 distinct CDR3 sequences listed, 16% are singletons. The same specimen was also included in a second study, on T cells in Graves' hyperthyroidism and ophthalmopathy.

The starting material was peripheral blood mononuclear cells (PBMCs), obtained at new diagnosis, from a patient treated with antithyroid drugs. The receptors here all came from a man aged 35 to 55 with Graves disease. CDR3s include the opening cysteine and the closing phenylalanine or tryptophan. Fields, in order: CDR3 length, clone size, V gene, D gene, J gene, CDR3 DNA, CDR3 protein. A D gene is named only where the DNA matches it firmly. Rows give clone size only sometimes, using once, few, many, or a class for an expanded clone.

15,few,TRBV24-1,TRBD1,TRBJ2-5,TGTGCCACCAGTGATTCGGGACAGTGGCAAGAGACCCAGTACTTC,CATSDSGQWQETQYF
13,few,TRBV6-5,NA,TRBJ2-7,TGTGCCAGCAGTTTTGTCGGCACCTACGAGCAGTACTTC,CASSFVGTYEQYF
14,many,TRBV4-1,NA,TRBJ1-5,TGCGCCAGCAGCCAAGATTCGGCGTATCCGCCCCAGCATTTT,CASSQDSAYPPQHF
16,many,TRBV12-3/TRBV12-4,TRBD2,TRBJ2-5,TGTGCCAGCAGTTTTAAGACTAGCGGGAGCGGGGAGACCCAGTACTTC,CASSFKTSGSGETQYF
14,NA,TRBV9,NA,TRBJ2-7,TGTGCCAGCAGCGTAGGGTCAGCTTCCTACGAGCAGTACTTC,CASSVGSASYEQYF
13,many,TRBV6-2/TRBV6-3,NA,TRBJ2-7,TGTGCCAGCAAGACCGCCCCTGGAAACGAGCAGTACTTC,CASKTAPGNEQYF
14,many,TRBV20-1,NA,TRBJ2-7,TGCAGTGCTAAGACCGGTACAGGGTCACACGAGCAGTACTTC,CSAKTGTGSHEQYF
15,NA,TRBV7-9,NA,TRBJ2-7,TGTGCCAGCAGCTTTTGGTGGGAGGTTACCTACGAGCAGTACTTC,CASSFWWEVTYEQYF
16,NA,TRBV2,NA,TRBJ1-6,TGTGCCAGCAGTGAGCCCCTCGGGCGGGGTAATTCACCCCTCCACTTT,CASSEPLGRGNSPLHF
15,many,TRBV30,NA,TRBJ1-5,TGTGCCTGGAGTGCGGGGCGGGGCGGCAATCAGCCCCAGCATTTT,CAWSAGRGGNQPQHF